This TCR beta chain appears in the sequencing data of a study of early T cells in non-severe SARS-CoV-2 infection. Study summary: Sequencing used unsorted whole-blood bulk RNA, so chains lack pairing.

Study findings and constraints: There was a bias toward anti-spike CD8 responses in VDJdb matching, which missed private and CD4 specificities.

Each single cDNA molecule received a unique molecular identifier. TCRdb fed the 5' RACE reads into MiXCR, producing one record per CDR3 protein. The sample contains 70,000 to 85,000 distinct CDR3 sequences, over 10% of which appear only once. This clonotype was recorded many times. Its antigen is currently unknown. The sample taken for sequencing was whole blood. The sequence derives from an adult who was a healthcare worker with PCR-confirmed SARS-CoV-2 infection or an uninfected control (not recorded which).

The DNA of the CDR3 is TGTGCCAGCAGTGAAACGGGGACGAGAGACCAGCTGTTTTTT. Protein: CASSETGTRDQLFF. The chain carries TRBV6-1 and TRBJ1-4; perhaps TRBD1 as D (5 bases). V shed 2 bases and J shed 14 bases, with 18 bases lying between them. The germline gives CDR1 MNHNS, CDR2 SASEGT. There are 14 residues in the CDR3.